The next 18 T cell receptor beta chains were all read from a single sample in a study of beta chain features in type 1 diabetes. As every portion of the isolated RNA was reverse transcribed, the sequencing read expressed TCRB transcripts. The table came from immunoSEQ multiplex PCR; TCRdb's copy has only in-frame clones and leaves some out. The sample holds roughly 450,000 clones, approximately 15% seen once. Sequenced material: naive CD4+ T cells from blood. Receptor source: a man aged 25-45 years in good health.

Only a few counts were recorded for this clone. The CDR3 region is CASHPPTRQTKEETQYF. CDR3 DNA: TGTGCCAGCCACCCCCCCACAAGACAGACCAAGGAAGAGACCCAGTACTTC. V and J are TRBV27 and TRBJ2-5, with a weak D call TRBD1 (5 bases). The V gene's germline CDR1 is MNHEY and CDR2 SMNVEV (reference sequence). This CDR3 spans 17 amino acids. V was cut by 8 bases and J by 3 bases, with 25 bases left in between.

This clone was detected a few times. The chain is built from TRBV5-6 and TRBJ2-3; maybe TRBD2 (6 bases). Germline V gene data show CDR1 as SGHDT and CDR2 as YYEEEE. V lost 4 bases to trimming and J lost 1 base, with 16 bases between them. The length of the CDR3 is 16 residues. CDR3 nucleotides: TGTGCCAGCAGCGCGGAGGGGCGGCCTCGCACAGATACGCAGTATTTT. Residues: CASSAEGRPRTDTQYF.

The table lists this clone with a few counts. The chain recombines TRBV2 with TRBJ1-5; maybe TRBD1 (6 bases). Germline loops: CDR1 SNHLY, CDR2 FYNNEI. Trimming took off 1 base at V and 3 bases at J, with 10 bases between the two ends. This CDR3 is 15 amino acids long. The DNA for the CDR3 is TGTGCCAGCAGTGAAGAGGGGGGTCCCAATCAGCCCCAGCATTTT. Its protein product is CASSEEGGPNQPQHF.

This clone was seen more than once but under ten times. The chain links TRBV29-1 to TRBJ1-1; 8 bases align to TRBD1. The V segment lost 3 bases and the J segment 3 bases; nucleotides outside the gene matches: 3. CDR1 SQVTM and CDR2 ANQGSEA come from the germline V gene. This CDR3 spans 13 amino acids. This CDR3 reads CSVEDRAYTEAFF. In DNA form, the CDR3 reads TGCAGCGTTGAGGACAGGGCGTACACTGAAGCTTTCTTT.

Only a few counts were recorded for this clone. V and J are TRBV25-1 and TRBJ2-1; the match to TRBD2 covers 12 bases. There are 14 residues in the CDR3. V shed 2 bases and J 12 bases; nucleotides not matched to a gene: 5. CDR1 and CDR2 from the germline V gene are MGHDK and SYGVNS. CDR3 residues: CASSERLAGGWQFF. DNA for the CDR3: TGTGCCAGCAGTGAAAGGCTAGCGGGAGGGTGGCAGTTCTTC.

The chain is built from TRBV4-2 and TRBJ2-3; D uncertain. CDR3 length: 14 residues. Germline values: CDR1 LGHNA, CDR2 YNFKEQ. Between the trimmed V and J ends, which lost 0 bases and 6 bases, there was a span of 10 bases. The CDR3 reads CASSQDSPMDTQYF. In DNA, the CDR3 is TGTGCCAGCAGCCAAGATTCCCCCATGGATACGCAGTATTTT.

The table lists this clone with a few counts. This chain uses TRBV4-3 with TRBJ2-2, with 9 bases matching TRBD2. The CDR3 runs 16 residues. Per the germline V gene, CDR1 is LGHNA and CDR2 is YSLEER. With 1 base clipped from V and 5 bases from J, the junction kept 5 bases outside the gene matches. The CDR3 region is CASSQVGGRGTGELFF. The CDR3, as DNA: TGCGCCAGCAGCCAAGTTGGCGGGAGGGGTACCGGGGAGCTGTTTTTT.

V and J are TRBV7-9 and TRBJ2-7; D gene unclear. CDR1 and CDR2 from the germline V gene are SEHNR and FQNEAQ (reference sequence). This CDR3 contains 13 residues. V was trimmed by 3 bases and J by 7 bases, leaving 13 bases between them. The CDR3 loop is CASSFLGLEEQYF. Here the CDR3 DNA reads TGTGCCAGCAGCTTCTTGGGGTTGGAGGAGCAGTACTTC.

The chain couples TRBV2 to TRBJ1-5, with no clear D. V was shortened by 1 base and J by 6 bases, with 7 bases between the two germline ends. In germline, CDR1 is SNHLY, CDR2 FYNNEI. The CDR3 consists of 13 residues. CDR3: CASSEEASQPQHF. For the CDR3, the DNA is TGTGCCAGCAGTGAAGAGGCCAGTCAGCCCCAGCATTTT.

This clone was counted a few times. This chain connects TRBV6-6 to TRBJ2-5, with 7 bases that match TRBD1. Germline lookup yields CDR1 MNHNY and CDR2 SVGAGI (reference sequence). The CDR3 is made up of 16 amino acids. Trimming took 4 bases from V and 1 from J; bases not matched to a gene: 9. The CDR3 DNA sequence: TGTGCCAGCAGTTTCCCGACAGGGACAATCCAAGAGACCCAGTACTTC. Protein: CASSFPTGTIQETQYF.

The table lists this clone with a few counts. The rearrangement uses TRBV6-1 and TRBJ1-1, with D perhaps TRBD1 (6 bases). V was cut by 6 bases and J by 8 bases, with 22 bases left in between. Germline CDR1 and CDR2: MNHNS and SASEGT. The CDR3 consists of 15 residues. As DNA, the CDR3 is TGTGCCAGCAGGATGGACTTCTATTCGGACAGCGAAGCTTTCTTT. It is translated as CASRMDFYSDSEAFF.

This clone was seen more than once but under ten times. The V and J genes are TRBV4-1 and TRBJ2-4; D tentatively fits TRBD1 or TRBD2 (6 bases each). Looked up from germline, CDR1 is MGHRA and CDR2 is YSYEKL. The CDR3 is made up of 15 amino acids. Trimming removed 0 bases from V and 7 bases from J, with 13 bases in between. The CDR3 region is CASSQERGPKNIQYF. Written as DNA, the CDR3 is TGCGCCAGCAGCCAAGAACGGGGGCCGAAGAACATTCAGTACTTC.

This clone showed up just a few times. At one end, the junction sequence differs from germline, possibly due to a read error. This same CDR3 is encoded by further DNA sequences in the sample. The chain couples TRBV20-1 to TRBJ2-1; possible D gene TRBD2, 5 bases. The CDR3 contains 11 residues. Per germline, CDR1 DFQATT and CDR2 SNEGSKA (reference sequence). The chain's CDR3 is CSARADNEQFF. The DNA of the CDR3 is TGCAGTGCAAGAGCGGACAATGAGCAGTTCTTC.

The chain uses TRBV5-1 and TRBJ1-1, with 9 bases aligning to TRBD1. Germline trimming cut 1 base from V and 11 bases from J; bases unmatched to any gene: 12. This CDR3 comprises 15 residues. The V gene's germline CDR1 is SGHRS and CDR2 YFSETQ. CDR3 bases: TGCGCCAGCAGCTTGTTGGTGACAGGGGGTCGTGAGGCTTTCTTT. The encoded protein is CASSLLVTGGREAFF.

V gene TRBV5-4 combines with J gene TRBJ2-1; 9 bases are a match to TRBD2. V was pared by 3 bases and J by 9 bases, with 13 bases of the junction left unmatched. The CDR3 has 16 amino acids. Per germline, CDR1 SGHNT and CDR2 YYREEE (reference sequence). The CDR3: CASSSPIAGDFSEQFF. CDR3 nucleotide sequence: TGTGCCAGCAGCTCCCCTATAGCGGGAGACTTTAGTGAGCAGTTCTTC. Drawing the rest from reference TRBV5-4 and TRBJ2-1, the complete variable domain is ETGVTQSPTHLIKTRGQQVTLRCSSQSGHNTVSWYQQALGQGPQFIFQYYREEENGRGNFPPRFSGLQFPNYSSELNVNALELDDSALYLCASSSPIAGDFSEQFFGPGTRLTVL.

V gene TRBV5-6 combines with J gene TRBJ1-2; D not resolved. Trimming took off 2 bases at V and 3 bases at J, with 5 bases between the two ends. The CDR3 spans 12 residues. CDR1 is SGHDT, CDR2 YYEEEE, per germline. The CDR3 coding sequence is TGTGCCAGCAGCTTACAGCACTATGGCTACACCTTC. This translates into CASSLQHYGYTF.

This clone has more than one count but fewer than ten. The chain recombines TRBV6-5 with TRBJ2-5, with D perhaps matching TRBD2 (5 bases). Trimming left V 5 bases short and J 2 bases short, with 15 bases between. The CDR3 length is 15 residues. Per germline, CDR1 MNHEY and CDR2 SVGAGI. The CDR3 DNA is TGTGCCAGCAGTACTCTGGCGGAGGTGCAAGAGACCCAGTACTTC. This translates into CASSTLAEVQETQYF.

DNA of the CDR3: TGTGCCAGCAGCGAGGGACTCACAGACTCCTACAATGAGCAGTTCTTC. Translated: CASSEGLTDSYNEQFF. The rearrangement joins TRBV5-6 to TRBJ2-1; weak D call: TRBD2 (6 bases). Germline values: CDR1 SGHDT, CDR2 YYEEEE. The V end lost 4 bases, the J end lost 0 bases, and 14 bases lay between the germline ends. The length of the CDR3 is 16 residues. The entire variable domain, with the rest obtained from reference TRBV5-6 and TRBJ2-1, is as follows: DAGVTQSPTHLIKTRGQQVTLRCSPKSGHDTVSWYQQALGQGPQFIFQYYEEEERQRGNFPDRFSGHQFPNYSSELNVNALLLGDSALYLCASSEGLTDSYNEQFFGPGTRLTVL.